The subject of this entry is one T cell receptor beta chain. This specimen belongs to a study of OX40 agonist ivuxolimab in advanced cancers. The germline gives CDR1 SGHTA, CDR2 FQGNSA. The CDR3 sequence is 13 residues long. V lost 4 bases, J lost 2 bases, and 6 bases lay in between. Clones were sequenced by immunoSEQ multiplex PCR, and TCRdb holds only the in-frame ones, with some missing. The repertoire holds about 19,000 clones, more than 80% seen once, with about half in the top ten. The chain uses TRBV7-2 and TRBJ2-1; unclear D gene. This receptor was identified in an adult with an advanced solid tumor such as melanoma, head and neck, liver or kidney cancer. This material consisted of CD4+ or CD8+ T cells sorted from blood, taken in a trial of the OX40 agonist ivuxolimab. CDR3 sequence: CASSSPPYNEQFF. The CDR3 DNA reads TGTGCCAGCAGCTCTCCGCCCTACAATGAGCAGTTCTTC.